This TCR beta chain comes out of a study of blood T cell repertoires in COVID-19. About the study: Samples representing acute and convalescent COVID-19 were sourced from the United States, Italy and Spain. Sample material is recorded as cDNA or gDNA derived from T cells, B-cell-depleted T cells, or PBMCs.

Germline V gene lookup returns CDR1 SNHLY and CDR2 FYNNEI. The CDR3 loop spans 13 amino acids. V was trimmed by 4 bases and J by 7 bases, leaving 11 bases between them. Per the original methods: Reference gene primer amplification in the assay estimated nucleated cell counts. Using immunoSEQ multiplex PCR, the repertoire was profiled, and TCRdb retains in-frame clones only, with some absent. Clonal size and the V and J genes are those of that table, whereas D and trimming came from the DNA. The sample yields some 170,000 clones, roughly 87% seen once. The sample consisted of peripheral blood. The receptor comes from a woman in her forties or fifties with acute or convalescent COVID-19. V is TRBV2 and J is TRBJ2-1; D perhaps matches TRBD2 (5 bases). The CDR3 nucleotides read TGTGCCAGCAGTGGTAGTCGGGGAAATGAGCAGTTCTTC. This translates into CASSGSRGNEQFF.